The text below deals with one T cell receptor (beta chain). The data were taken from a study of identical twins. Template switching added a universal primer site; cDNA carried unique molecular identifiers. TCRdb re-called the 5' RACE reads with MiXCR, one entry per CDR3 protein. The table includes about 220,000 distinct CDR3 sequences, around 8.1% detected once. Every sampled donor was Caucasian and healthy. V was trimmed by 2 bases and J by 6 bases, leaving 11 bases between them. This CDR3 is built from 14 residues. CDR1 is LGHDT, CDR2 YNNKEL, per germline (reference sequence). The same specimen was also included in a second study, on yellow fever vaccine responses in identical twins.

The receptor comes from a woman aged 18-35 years in good health. The source material was memory (CD45RO+) T cells sorted from blood. This sequence joins TRBV3-1 and TRBJ2-1, with D maybe TRBD2 (5 bases). The CDR3 coding sequence is TGTGCCAGCAGCCAAAAGCGGTGGGGCAATGAGCAGTTCTTC. Encoded protein: CASSQKRWGNEQFF.